The T cell receptor beta chain under discussion was sequenced for a study of early T cells in non-severe SARS-CoV-2 infection. About the study: The input, bulk RNA from unsorted whole blood, was sequenced, and chains were unpaired. General study findings and limits: Missing private and CD4 specificities, VDJdb matching favored anti-spike CD8 responses.

Researchers tagged individual cDNA molecules with unique molecular identifiers. TCRdb ran MiXCR on the 5' RACE reads and lists one entry per CDR3 protein. The sample lists about 27,000 distinct CDR3 sequences; 2.9% were seen once. This clonotype has ten or more counts. Its antigen is undetermined. The CDR3 length is 15 residues. The J segment lost 3 bases and the V segment lost 6 bases, leaving 3 bases of the junction unmatched. The germline gives CDR1 MNHNS, CDR2 SASEGT. The specimen was whole blood. The V gene is TRBV6-1, the J gene TRBJ2-1; 12 bases line up with TRBD2. The clonotype was recovered from an adult who was a healthcare worker with PCR-confirmed SARS-CoV-2 infection or an uninfected control (not recorded which). The DNA for the CDR3 is TGTGCCAGCAGACTAGCGGGGGGTAACTACAATGAGCAGTTCTTC. Its translation: CASRLAGGNYNEQFF.